This T cell receptor beta chain was obtained from a study of breast tumors, draining lymph nodes, adjacent tissues. TCRdb re-called the multiplex PCR reads with MiXCR, one entry per CDR3 protein. Here the sample spans 80,000 to 130,000 distinct CDR3 sequences, 21% being singletons. There are many counts of this clonotype. Its target is unknown. Whole-study results and caveats: Compared with basal-like, luminal-like tumors shared significantly more repertoire with nontumor tissue. Tumor repertoires ranked between lymph nodes and nontumor tissue in diversity, with V and J gene preferences. The lymph node origin of tumor T cells was framed as consistent with a hypothesis, not demonstrated.

Breast cancer patients provided tissue from their axillary draining lymph nodes. The sequenced sample was axillary lymph node tissue. This clonotype was sampled from a female donor with breast cancer. Some clones in this sample may be carry-over from other donors' samples.

The DNA for the CDR3 is TGCAGTGCACTAGCGGGAGAAGGGTACAATGAGCAGTTCTTC. It yields the protein CSALAGEGYNEQFF. The chain recombines TRBV20-1 with TRBJ2-1, with 11 bases fitting TRBD2. Germline V gives CDR1 DFQATT, CDR2 SNEGSKA (reference sequence). V was clipped by 6 bases and J by 4 bases; unmatched bases: 5. The CDR3 covers 14 residues.